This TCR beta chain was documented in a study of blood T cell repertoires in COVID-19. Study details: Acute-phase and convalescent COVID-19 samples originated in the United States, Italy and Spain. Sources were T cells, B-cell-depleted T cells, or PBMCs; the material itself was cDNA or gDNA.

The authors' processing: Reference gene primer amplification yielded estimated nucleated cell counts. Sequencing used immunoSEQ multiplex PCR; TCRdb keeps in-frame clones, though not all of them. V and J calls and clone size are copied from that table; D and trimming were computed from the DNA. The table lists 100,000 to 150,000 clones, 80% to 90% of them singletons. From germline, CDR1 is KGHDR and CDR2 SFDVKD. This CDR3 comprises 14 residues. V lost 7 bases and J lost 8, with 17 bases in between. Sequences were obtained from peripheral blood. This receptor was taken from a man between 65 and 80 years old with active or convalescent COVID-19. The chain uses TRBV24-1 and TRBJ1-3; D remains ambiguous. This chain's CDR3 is CATRHLGLSDTIYF. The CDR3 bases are TGTGCCACCAGACATCTAGGACTGTCTGACACCATATATTTT.